A single sample is the source of the 27 T cell receptor beta chains below, sequenced in a study of beta chain features in type 1 diabetes. General study points: In all four CD4+ subsets, TCRB CDR3 length was significantly, moderately reduced in type 1 diabetes.

The entirety of the isolated RNA underwent reverse transcription, so expressed TCRB transcripts were sequenced. The table came from immunoSEQ multiplex PCR; TCRdb's copy has only in-frame clones and leaves some out. The sample yields approximately 58,000 clones, approximately 60% seen once. Antigen specificity for these receptors is unknown. The sequencing input was stem cell memory CD4+ T cells from blood. These receptors were taken from a woman aged 25 to 39 with type 1 diabetes.

The chain carries TRBV4-1 and TRBJ2-7, with 7 bases identical to TRBD2. This CDR3 region has 16 residues. After removal of 0 bases from V and 2 bases from J, the junction contained 7 bases not matched to a gene. Germline V gene lookup returns CDR1 MGHRA and CDR2 YSYEKL. The CDR3, as DNA: TGCGCCAGCAGCCAAGATACCGCTAGCGGTCCCTACGAGCAGTACTTC. Translated, it gives CASSQDTASGPYEQYF.

V and J are TRBV2 and TRBJ2-7, with 9 bases that match TRBD1. The CDR3 runs to 13 residues. CDR1 is SNHLY, CDR2 FYNNEI, per germline. J was trimmed by 3 bases and V by 10 bases; bases with no gene match: 7. This chain's CDR3 is CATARDRDYEQYF. CDR3 nucleotides: TGTGCCACCGCCCGGGACAGGGACTACGAGCAGTACTTC.

The rearrangement links TRBV18 to TRBJ1-5, with no clear D. Germline V lookup: CDR1 KGHSH, CDR2 LQKENI. CDR3 size: 13 residues. V dropped 8 bases and J dropped 5 bases, with 13 bases sitting between them. CDR3 nucleotide sequence: TGTGCCAGCGGGCGGACGGAGGATCAGCCCCAGCATTTT. Translating it yields CASGRTEDQPQHF.

This clone was detected only a few times. The chain employs TRBV19 and TRBJ1-1; D is possibly TRBD1 (5 bases). Germline CDR1 LNHDA, CDR2 SQIVND (reference sequence). Deletions cut 5 bases from V and 0 bases from J, with 10 bases between. The CDR3 is made up of 14 amino acids. The CDR3 DNA reads as TGTGCCAGTAGTGACAGTCCAATGAACACTGAAGCTTTCTTT. It is translated as CASSDSPMNTEAFF. Variable domain in full (rest from reference TRBV19 and TRBJ1-1): DGGITQSPKYLFRKEGQNVTLSCEQNLNHDAMYWYRQDPGQGLRLIYYSQIVNDFQKGDIAEGYSVSREKKESFPLTVTSAQKNPTAFYLCASSDSPMNTEAFFGQGTRLTVV.

The chain has TRBV27 and TRBJ2-7; tentative D call: TRBD1 (5 bases). The length of the CDR3 is 15 residues. Deletions cut 2 bases from V and 3 bases from J, with 14 bases between. Per germline, CDR1 MNHEY and CDR2 SMNVEV (reference sequence). The CDR3 is CASSLGGRVNYEQYF. CDR3 in DNA: TGTGCCAGCAGTTTAGGTGGCAGGGTAAACTACGAGCAGTACTTC.

V usage is TRBV29-1 and J usage is TRBJ1-5; D perhaps matches TRBD1 (6 bases). Trimming pared 4 bases from V and 9 bases from J, leaving 19 bases between. The CDR3 totals 14 residues. Germline CDR1 reads SQVTM; CDR2 reads ANQGSEA. In nucleotides, the CDR3 is TGCAGCGTTGGAGGGGGGGGCGCGGATAGGCCCCAGCATTTT. As protein: CSVGGGGADRPQHF. Supplemented by reference TRBV29-1 and TRBJ1-5, the full variable domain reads SAVISQKPSRDICQRGTSLTIQCQVDSQVTMMFWYRQQPGQSLTLIATANQGSEATYESGFVIDKFPISRPNLTFSTLTVSNMSPEDSSIYLCSVGGGGADRPQHFGDGTRLSIL.

This clone appeared once. V gene TRBV30 combines with J gene TRBJ1-2; 8 positions agree with TRBD1. The germline gives CDR1 GTSNPN, CDR2 SVGIG (reference sequence). J lost 8 bases, V lost 7 bases, and 6 bases had no gene match. The CDR3 covers 11 residues. CDR3 sequence reads: CALDRGAGYTF. CDR3 sequence (DNA): TGTGCCTTAGACAGGGGAGCAGGCTACACCTTC.

Turning to this clone: This sample also contains other DNA sequences that code for the same CDR3. The chain uses TRBV18 and TRBJ2-7; D remains unclear. The CDR3 runs to 14 residues. Trimming shortened V by 3 bases and J by 0 bases, and 9 bases separated the two germline ends. Looked up from germline, CDR1 is KGHSH and CDR2 is LQKENI. CDR3 in amino acids: CASSPAGSSYEQYF. The CDR3 coding sequence is TGTGCCAGCTCACCGGCAGGTAGCTCCTACGAGCAGTACTTC.

This chain connects TRBV10-3 to TRBJ2-7; 9 nucleotides agree with TRBD1. This CDR3 is built from 14 residues. Unmatched junction bases numbered 9, after V lost 8 bases and J lost 4 bases. Germline CDR1 is ENHRY and CDR2 is SYGVKD. The CDR3 DNA sequence: TGTGCCATCCAGGGACAGGGAGATTGGTACGAGCAGTACTTC. Translated, it gives CAIQGQGDWYEQYF.

This chain uses TRBV30 with TRBJ2-5; perhaps TRBD2 as D (5 bases). From germline, CDR1 is GTSNPN and CDR2 SVGIG (reference sequence). CDR3 length: 13 residues. Deletions cut 2 bases from V and 7 bases from J, with 14 bases between. The CDR3 DNA is TGTGCCTGGAGTCCAAGCGGTTCCAGGACCCAGTACTTC. This codes for CAWSPSGSRTQYF.

The chain couples TRBV27 to TRBJ1-4; maybe TRBD1 (5 bases). The V gene's germline CDR1 is MNHEY and CDR2 SMNVEV (reference sequence). This CDR3 contains 14 residues. With 4 bases removed from V and 4 bases from J, the gap between germline ends came to 10 bases. Written as DNA, the CDR3 is TGTGCCAGCAGTTGGGGCAGCGATAATGAAAAACTGTTTTTT. Translated: CASSWGSDNEKLFF.

The CDR3 sequence: CAWSFGLPSNQPQHF. In nucleotides, the CDR3 is TGTGCCTGGAGTTTTGGGCTCCCTAGCAATCAGCCCCAGCATTTT. This chain uses TRBV30 with TRBJ1-5, with D hard to call. Germline V gives CDR1 GTSNPN, CDR2 SVGIG (reference sequence). The CDR3 extends over 15 amino acids. V dropped 2 bases and J dropped 0 bases, with 11 bases sitting between them.

The chain combines TRBV14 with TRBJ1-1, with 8 bases fitting TRBD1. The CDR3 covers 14 residues. After removal of 2 bases from V and 6 bases from J, the junction contained 5 bases not matched to a gene. CDR1 and CDR2 (germline): SGHDN, FVKESK. CDR3 coding DNA: TGTGCCAGCAGCCAAAACCAGGGGGCGGCTGAAGCTTTCTTT. This translates into CASSQNQGAAEAFF.

The chain uses TRBV6-6 and TRBJ1-2; TRBD1 matches 7 bases. CDR3 length: 15 residues. Germline V gene lookup returns CDR1 MNHNY and CDR2 SVGAGI (reference sequence). With V trimmed by 2 bases and J by 2 bases, 5 bases remained unmatched. The CDR3 bases are TGTGCCAGCAGTTACACCCAGACAGGGAACTATGGCTACACCTTC. Translation: CASSYTQTGNYGYTF.

CDR3 DNA sequence: TGTGCCAGCAGCACAGACGGTGGTTATCAGCCCCAGCATTTT. This codes for CASSTDGGYQPQHF. V is TRBV7-9 and J is TRBJ1-5; no definite D call. The CDR3 totals 14 residues. Germline values: CDR1 SEHNR, CDR2 FQNEAQ (reference sequence). Trimming cost V 5 bases and J 5 bases, with 13 bases left between them.

The rearrangement uses TRBV27 and TRBJ2-1, with 7 bases matching TRBD1. The CDR3 runs to 16 residues. The germline V gene has CDR1 MNHEY and CDR2 SMNVEV (reference sequence). V shed 5 bases and J 4 bases; nucleotides not matched to a gene: 11. The CDR3 sequence is CASSVSFGTDYNEQFF. CDR3 sequence (DNA): TGTGCCAGCAGTGTCTCCTTCGGGACAGATTACAATGAGCAGTTCTTC.

The genes are TRBV30 and TRBJ2-5; 7 bases fit TRBD2. Looked up from germline, CDR1 is GTSNPN and CDR2 is SVGIG (reference sequence). Losses at the gene ends were 0 bases for V and 3 bases for J; bases not matched to a gene: 4. This CDR3 is built from 14 residues. CDR3 loop: CAWSVGLVKETQYF. CDR3 bases: TGTGCCTGGAGTGTAGGACTAGTAAAAGAGACCCAGTACTTC.

This clone was counted once. This chain connects TRBV27 to TRBJ1-2; TRBD1 might be the D (5 bases). Per the germline V gene, CDR1 is MNHEY and CDR2 is SMNVEV (reference sequence). The CDR3 is made up of 13 amino acids. With 1 base removed from V and 4 bases from J, the gap between germline ends came to 7 bases. The CDR3 here is CASSLFGAYGYTF. DNA for the CDR3: TGTGCCAGCAGTTTATTTGGGGCCTATGGCTACACCTTC.

This clone was counted a single time. The chain recombines TRBV11-2 with TRBJ2-4; 11 nucleotides align to TRBD2. Unmatched junction bases numbered 6, after V lost 5 bases and J lost 0 bases. Germline V gene sequence: CDR1 SGHAT, CDR2 FQNNGV. The CDR3 is made up of 17 amino acids. The CDR3 DNA follows: TGTGCCAGCAGCCACGGGGGACTAGCGGTAGCCAAAAACATTCAGTACTTC. It translates to CASSHGGLAVAKNIQYF.

The chain joins TRBV6-1 to TRBJ1-2; 8 nucleotides align to TRBD1. V trimming: 6 bases; J trimming: 3 bases; junction bases outside the gene matches: 3. The CDR3 has 13 residues. Germline CDR1 MNHNS, CDR2 SASEGT. CDR3 protein: CASSPDRDYGYTF. The CDR3 nucleotides are TGTGCCAGCAGCCCGGACAGGGACTATGGCTACACCTTC.

This chain connects TRBV4-2 to TRBJ2-7; 11 bases line up with TRBD1. V trimming: 3 bases; J trimming: 3 bases; junction bases outside the gene matches: 4. Germline V CDR1 and CDR2: LGHNA, YNFKEQ. The length of the CDR3 is 15 residues. The CDR3 bases are TGTGCCAGCAGCCAGGAGGACAGGGGGCACTACGAGCAGTACTTC. This encodes CASSQEDRGHYEQYF.

The CDR3 is CATGQGAVSGYTF. CDR3 DNA: TGTGCCACTGGACAGGGGGCGGTTAGTGGCTACACCTTC. This chain connects TRBV6-5 to TRBJ1-2; 11 bases are a match to TRBD1. Germline loops: CDR1 MNHEY, CDR2 SVGAGI. Losses at the gene ends were 10 bases for V and 7 bases for J; bases not matched to a gene: 8. The CDR3 is made up of 13 amino acids.

The chain joins TRBV30 to TRBJ2-7; TRBD2 might be the D (6 bases). Looked up from germline, CDR1 is GTSNPN and CDR2 is SVGIG (reference sequence). The CDR3 loop spans 14 amino acids. The V gene lost 5 bases and the J gene lost 4 bases, with 18 bases spanning the gap. The CDR3 DNA is TGTGCCTGGGGTAAGGCGGGACCGGGTTACGAGCAGTACTTC. Translating gives CAWGKAGPGYEQYF.

The chain uses TRBV5-1 and TRBJ2-5, with 9 positions matching TRBD1. J gave up 5 bases and V 4 bases, and 12 bases lay outside the gene matches. This CDR3 has 16 amino acids. Germline lookup yields CDR1 SGHRS and CDR2 YFSETQ. This CDR3 reads CASSLALGQGPETQYF. CDR3 coding DNA: TGCGCCAGCAGCCTGGCTCTGGGACAGGGTCCGGAGACCCAGTACTTC. The full variable domain, with the rest looked up from reference TRBV5-1 and TRBJ2-5, is KAGVTQTPRYLIKTRGQQVTLSCSPISGHRSVSWYQQTPGQGLQFLFEYFSETQRNKGNFPGRFSGRQFSNSRSEMNVSTLELGDSALYLCASSLALGQGPETQYFGPGTRLLVL.

The rearrangement uses TRBV18 and TRBJ1-2, with 7 bases identical to TRBD1. Germline lookup yields CDR1 KGHSH and CDR2 LQKENI. The V and J ends lost 2 bases and 6 bases, in that order; junction bases with no gene match: 0. CDR3 length equals 12 residues. CDR3: CASSPTGDGYTF. In DNA, the CDR3 is TGTGCCAGCTCACCAACAGGGGATGGCTACACCTTC.

This clone was detected only once. The chain combines TRBV7-8 with TRBJ2-3, with 7 bases that match TRBD1. CDR1 and CDR2 (germline): SGHVS, FQNEAQ. CDR3 length: 16 residues. V lost 5 bases to trimming and J lost 2 bases; unmatched junction nucleotides: 10. CDR3 nucleotides: TGTGCCAGCAGCCCGACAGGGTATCGGTCCACAGATACGCAGTATTTT. This encodes CASSPTGYRSTDTQYF. The full variable domain, in which reference TRBV7-8 and TRBJ2-3 provide the parts outside the CDR3, is GAGVSQSPRYKVAKRGQDVALRCDPISGHVSLFWYQQALGQGPEFLTYFQNEAQLDKSGLPSDRFFAERPEGSVSTLKIQRTQQEDSAVYLCASSPTGYRSTDTQYFGPGTRLTVL.

The chain employs TRBV9 and TRBJ1-2; 7 nucleotides align to TRBD1. In germline, CDR1 is SGDLS, CDR2 YYNGEE. V was clipped by 2 bases and J by 8 bases; unmatched bases: 3. The CDR3 has 12 residues. Written as DNA, the CDR3 is TGTGCCAGCAGCGTCGCAGGGGGAGGCTACACCTTC. Its protein is CASSVAGGGYTF.